The 13 T cell receptor beta chains below come from one sample, sequenced in a study of cytomegalovirus exposure and HLA in healthy donors. Primers: 60 Vbeta forward and 13 Jbeta reverse. Only in-frame clones appear in the TCRdb table, and some are missing; sequencing was by immunoSEQ multiplex PCR. The sample lists a few hundred thousand clones, just over 70% occurring once. The source material was PBMCs. These receptors were taken from a female donor in good health and CMV-seronegative.

The V and J genes are TRBV4-1 and TRBJ2-1, with 9 bases lining up with TRBD2. The trim removed 5 bases at V and 7 bases at J, leaving 6 bases unmatched. This CDR3 contains 14 residues. Per the germline V gene, CDR1 is MGHRA and CDR2 is YSYEKL. The CDR3 DNA follows: TGCGCCAGCAGCGCAGGACTAGCGTCGAATGAGCAGTTCTTC. This codes for CASSAGLASNEQFF.

This rearrangement joins TRBV21-1 to TRBJ1-5; the table's D call, TRBD1, has no DNA check behind it. TRBV21-1 is an annotated pseudogene. This CDR3 is built from 18 residues. The CDR3 is CASSKVEGVGSEHQPQHF. The CDR3 region has the DNA TGTGCCAGCAGCAAAGTCGAGGGGGTCGGCAGCGAACATCAGCCCCAGCATTTT.

The table lists this clone with a count of one. DNA for the CDR3: TGTGCCAGCAGCTTAGACAGGGGACACGAGCAGTACTTC. It specifies CASSLDRGHEQYF. The rearrangement uses TRBV11-2 and TRBJ2-7; D possibly corresponds to TRBD1 (6 bases). CDR1 SGHAT and CDR2 FQNNGV come from the germline V gene. The CDR3 extends over 13 amino acids. V was clipped by 0 bases and J by 5 bases, with 8 bases between them. The entire variable domain, with the rest obtained from reference TRBV11-2 and TRBJ2-7, is as follows: EAGVAQSPRYKIIEKRQSVAFWCNPISGHATLYWYQQILGQGPKLLIQFQNNGVVDDSQLPKDRFSAERLKGVDSTLKIQPAKLEDSAVYLCASSLDRGHEQYFGPGTRLTVT.

V and J are TRBV27 and TRBJ2-5; 16 nucleotides agree with TRBD2. Matching the DNA end better, TRBJ2-7 makes the J call doubtful. Germline CDR1 reads MNHEY; CDR2 reads SMNVEV (reference sequence). The CDR3 has 18 residues. The CDR3 is CASSRTGTSGRASREQYF. Here the CDR3 DNA reads TGTGCCAGCAGTCGGACCGGGACTAGCGGGAGGGCCTCGCGCGAGCAGTACTTC.

This chain uses TRBV11-3 with TRBJ2-1, with 9 bases identical to TRBD2. Germline lookup yields CDR1 SGHNT and CDR2 YENEEA. The CDR3 is made up of 14 amino acids. J lost 8 bases, V lost 3 bases, and 5 bases had no gene match. The CDR3 DNA reads TGTGCCAGCAGCTTGGCGGGAGGGAAAGATGAGCAGTTCTTC. Protein: CASSLAGGKDEQFF.

V usage is TRBV5-1 and J usage is TRBJ2-1; 12 bases align to TRBD2. CDR1 is SGHRS and CDR2 is YFSETQ in the germline V gene. The CDR3 spans 14 residues. With 7 bases clipped from V and 8 bases from J, the junction kept 7 bases outside the gene matches. The CDR3 DNA reads as TGCGCCAGCCTAGCGGGAGGGCCTTCGGATGAGCAGTTCTTC. Translation gives CASLAGGPSDEQFF.

This clone was seen a few times. This chain uses TRBV5-1 with TRBJ2-1, with 8 bases lining up with TRBD2. Germline assignment: CDR1 SGHRS and CDR2 YFSETQ. The junction had 13 bases not matched to a gene; V was cut back by 4 bases and J by 7 bases. The CDR3 is made up of 16 amino acids. CDR3 residues: CASSGPGSGTRNEQFF. The CDR3 DNA is TGCGCCAGCAGCGGACCCGGTAGCGGGACTCGGAATGAGCAGTTCTTC.

The V call is TRBV19, the J call TRBJ2-5, with 11 bases fitting TRBD1. TRBJ2-7 matches the DNA end more closely, so the J call is doubtful. Germline V lookup: CDR1 LNHDA, CDR2 SQIVND (reference sequence). The length of the CDR3 is 14 residues. DNA for the CDR3: TGTGCCAGTAGATGGGGACAGGGGGCCTACGAGCAGTACTTC. It encodes CASRWGQGAYEQYF.

V is TRBV27 and J is TRBJ1-6; the match to TRBD1 covers 9 bases. There are 19 residues in the CDR3. V gave up 2 bases and J gave up 2 bases; unmatched junction bases: 10. The V gene's germline CDR1 is MNHEY and CDR2 SMNVEV (reference sequence). The CDR3, as DNA: TGTGCCAGCAGTTTAACCACAAACAGGGGGCTCACCTATAATTCACCCCTCCACTTT. Its protein product is CASSLTTNRGLTYNSPLHF.

A note on this clone: At one end the junction does not follow the germline gene, possibly because of a read error. V usage is TRBV7-9 and J usage is TRBJ1-4; D gene ambiguous. Germline V gene sequence: CDR1 SEHNR, CDR2 FQNEAQ (reference sequence). The CDR3 is 16 residues long. In DNA, the CDR3 is TGTTCCAGCAGCTTAGCTTTAGGAGCAACTAATGAAAAACTGTTTTTT. Translating gives CSSSLALGATNEKLFF.

This rearrangement joins TRBV28 to TRBJ2-7; the D is unclear. CDR3 length: 12 residues. The germline V gene has CDR1 MDHEN and CDR2 SYDVKM. Trimming removed 1 base at V and 3 bases at J, with 4 bases between. The CDR3 region is CASSLYSYEQYF. The CDR3 DNA reads as TGTGCCAGCAGTTTATACAGCTACGAGCAGTACTTC.

The chain has TRBV19 and TRBJ1-5, with 7 bases matching TRBD1. CDR1 is LNHDA, CDR2 SQIVND, per germline (reference sequence). The CDR3 spans 16 residues. V was clipped by 5 bases and J by 3 bases; unmatched bases: 10. The CDR3 sequence: CASSRQGPANNQPQHF. The CDR3 region has the DNA TGTGCCAGTAGTCGACAGGGACCAGCCAACAATCAGCCCCAGCATTTT. Together with reference TRBV19 and TRBJ1-5, the CDR3 gives the full variable domain: DGGITQSPKYLFRKEGQNVTLSCEQNLNHDAMYWYRQDPGQGLRLIYYSQIVNDFQKGDIAEGYSVSREKKESFPLTVTSAQKNPTAFYLCASSRQGPANNQPQHFGDGTRLSIL.

The chain recombines TRBV5-1 with TRBJ2-1, with 7 bases matching TRBD1. V was clipped by 4 bases and J by 3 bases; unmatched bases: 4. This CDR3 has 14 amino acids. CDR1 is SGHRS and CDR2 is YFSETQ in the germline V gene. This CDR3 is CASSTGTVYNEQFF. The CDR3 bases are TGCGCCAGCAGCACCGGGACAGTCTACAATGAGCAGTTCTTC.